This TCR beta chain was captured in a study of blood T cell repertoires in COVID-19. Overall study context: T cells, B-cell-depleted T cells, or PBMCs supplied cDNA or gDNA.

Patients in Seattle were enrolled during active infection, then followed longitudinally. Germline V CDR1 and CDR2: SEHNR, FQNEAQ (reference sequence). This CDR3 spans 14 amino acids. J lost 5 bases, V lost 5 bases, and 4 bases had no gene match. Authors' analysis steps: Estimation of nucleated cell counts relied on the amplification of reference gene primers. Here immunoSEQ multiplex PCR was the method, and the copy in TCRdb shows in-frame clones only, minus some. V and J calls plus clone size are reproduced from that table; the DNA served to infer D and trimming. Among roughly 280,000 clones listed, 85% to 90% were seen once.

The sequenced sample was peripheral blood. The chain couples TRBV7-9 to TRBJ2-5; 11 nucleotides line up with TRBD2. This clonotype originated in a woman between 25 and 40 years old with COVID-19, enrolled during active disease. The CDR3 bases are TGTGCCAGCAGCCCTAGCGGGAGGACGGAGACCCAGTACTTC. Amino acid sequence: CASSPSGRTETQYF.